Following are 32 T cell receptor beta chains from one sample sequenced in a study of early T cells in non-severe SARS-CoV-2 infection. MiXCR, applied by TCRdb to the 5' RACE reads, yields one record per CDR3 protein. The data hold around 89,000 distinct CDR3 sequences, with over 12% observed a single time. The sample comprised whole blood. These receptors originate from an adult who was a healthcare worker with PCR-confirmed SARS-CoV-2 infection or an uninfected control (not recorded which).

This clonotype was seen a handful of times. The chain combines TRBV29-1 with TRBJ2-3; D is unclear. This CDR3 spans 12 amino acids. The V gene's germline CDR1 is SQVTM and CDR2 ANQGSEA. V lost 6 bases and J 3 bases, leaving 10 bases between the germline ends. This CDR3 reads CSVKVQTDTQYF. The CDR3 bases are TGCAGCGTAAAAGTCCAAACAGATACGCAGTATTTT.

Here the CDR3 DNA reads TGTGCCAGCTCACCACCCGGGTGGCGGTCCACAGATACGCAGTATTTT. Its protein product is CASSPPGWRSTDTQYF. This chain connects TRBV18 to TRBJ2-3; D is undetermined. The CDR3 is made up of 16 amino acids. CDR1 and CDR2 (germline): KGHSH, LQKENI. Trimming removed 0 bases at V and 2 bases at J, with 12 bases between.

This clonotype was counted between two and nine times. As DNA, the CDR3 is TGCAGCGTTGAAGATCCAGCGGACCGCTCCTACAATGAGCAGTTCTTC. It codes for CSVEDPADRSYNEQFF. This chain joins TRBV29-1 and TRBJ2-1; a weak D match, TRBD2 (5 bases). Looked up from germline, CDR1 is SQVTM and CDR2 is ANQGSEA. The CDR3 is made up of 16 amino acids. V lost 0 bases, J lost 0 bases, and 12 bases lay in between.

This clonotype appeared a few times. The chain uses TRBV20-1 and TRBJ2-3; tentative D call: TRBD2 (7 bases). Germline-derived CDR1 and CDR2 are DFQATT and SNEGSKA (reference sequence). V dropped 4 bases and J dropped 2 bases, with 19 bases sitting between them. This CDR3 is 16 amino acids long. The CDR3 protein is CSATRKGGGPTDTQYF. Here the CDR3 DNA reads TGCAGTGCTACACGAAAAGGGGGGGGGCCCACAGATACGCAGTATTTT.

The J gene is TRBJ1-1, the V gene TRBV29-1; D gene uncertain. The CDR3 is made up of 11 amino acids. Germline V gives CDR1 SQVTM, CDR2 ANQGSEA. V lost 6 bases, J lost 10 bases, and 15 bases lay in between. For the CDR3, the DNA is TGCAGCGTGGAACGGCATAATGTAGCTTTCTTT. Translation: CSVERHNVAFF.

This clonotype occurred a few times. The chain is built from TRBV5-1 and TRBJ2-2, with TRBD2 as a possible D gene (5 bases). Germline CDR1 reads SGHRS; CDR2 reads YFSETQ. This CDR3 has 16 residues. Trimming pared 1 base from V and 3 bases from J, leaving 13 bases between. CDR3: CASSLIGVGDTGELFF. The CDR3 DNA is TGCGCCAGCAGCTTGATTGGGGTCGGGGACACCGGGGAGCTGTTTTTT. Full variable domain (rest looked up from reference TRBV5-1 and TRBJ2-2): KAGVTQTPRYLIKTRGQQVTLSCSPISGHRSVSWYQQTPGQGLQFLFEYFSETQRNKGNFPGRFSGRQFSNSRSEMNVSTLELGDSALYLCASSLIGVGDTGELFFGEGSRLTVL.

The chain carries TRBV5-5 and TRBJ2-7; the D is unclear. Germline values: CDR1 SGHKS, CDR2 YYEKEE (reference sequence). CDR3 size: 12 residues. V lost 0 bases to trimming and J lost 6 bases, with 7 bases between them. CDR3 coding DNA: TGTGCCAGCAGCTTGGTAGGGTCCGAGCAGTACGTC. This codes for CASSLVGSEQYV.

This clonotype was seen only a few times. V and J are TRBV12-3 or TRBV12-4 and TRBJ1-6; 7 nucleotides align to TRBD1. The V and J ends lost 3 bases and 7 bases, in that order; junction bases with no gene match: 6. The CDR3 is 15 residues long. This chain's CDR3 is CASSFGRGRNSPLHF. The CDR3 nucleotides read TGTGCCAGCAGTTTTGGCAGGGGGAGAAATTCACCCCTCCACTTT.

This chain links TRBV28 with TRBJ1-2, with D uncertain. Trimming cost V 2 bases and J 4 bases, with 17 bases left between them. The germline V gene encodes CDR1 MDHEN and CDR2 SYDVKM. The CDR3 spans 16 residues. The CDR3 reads CASSLLHGLEGYGYTF. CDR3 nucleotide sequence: TGTGCCAGCAGTTTACTTCACGGGCTTGAGGGCTATGGCTACACCTTC.

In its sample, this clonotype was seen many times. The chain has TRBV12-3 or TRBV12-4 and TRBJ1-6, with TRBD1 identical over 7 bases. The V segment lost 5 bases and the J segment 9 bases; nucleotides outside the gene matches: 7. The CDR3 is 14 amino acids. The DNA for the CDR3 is TGTGCCAGCAGTATCGACAGGGAAGGTTCACCCCTCCACTTT. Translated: CASSIDREGSPLHF.

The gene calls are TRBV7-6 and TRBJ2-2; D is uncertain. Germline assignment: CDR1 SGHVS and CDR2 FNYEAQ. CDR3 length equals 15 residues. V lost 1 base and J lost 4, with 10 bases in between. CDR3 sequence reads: CASSLEGVGTGELFF. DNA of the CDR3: TGTGCCAGCAGCTTAGAGGGCGTAGGCACCGGGGAGCTGTTTTTT.

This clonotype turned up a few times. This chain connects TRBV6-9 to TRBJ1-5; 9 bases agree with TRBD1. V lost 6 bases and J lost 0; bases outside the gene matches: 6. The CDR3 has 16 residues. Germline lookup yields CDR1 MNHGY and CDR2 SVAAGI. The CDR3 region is CASSRGTGHSNQPQHF. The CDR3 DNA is TGTGCCAGCAGCAGAGGGACAGGGCATAGCAATCAGCCCCAGCATTTT.

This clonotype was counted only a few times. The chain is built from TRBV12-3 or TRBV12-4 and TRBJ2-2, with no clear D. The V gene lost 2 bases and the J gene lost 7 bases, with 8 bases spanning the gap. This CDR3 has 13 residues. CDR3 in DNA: TGTGCCAGCAGTTTATTTGCGGTCGGGGAGCTGTTTTTT. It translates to CASSLFAVGELFF.

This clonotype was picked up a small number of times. This chain's CDR3 is CASSRNWGENTEAFF. CDR3 sequence (DNA): TGTGCCAGCAGCCGAAACTGGGGTGAGAACACTGAAGCTTTCTTT. This chain links TRBV3-1 with TRBJ1-1; no clear D gene. Trimming removed 4 bases at V and 1 base at J, with 13 bases between. This CDR3 region has 15 residues. The germline gives CDR1 LGHDT, CDR2 YNNKEL (reference sequence).

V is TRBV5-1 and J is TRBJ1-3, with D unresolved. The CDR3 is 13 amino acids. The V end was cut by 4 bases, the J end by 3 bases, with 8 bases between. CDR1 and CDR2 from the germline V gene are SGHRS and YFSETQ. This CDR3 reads CASSPPSGNTIYF. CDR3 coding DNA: TGCGCCAGCAGCCCACCTAGTGGAAACACCATATATTTT.

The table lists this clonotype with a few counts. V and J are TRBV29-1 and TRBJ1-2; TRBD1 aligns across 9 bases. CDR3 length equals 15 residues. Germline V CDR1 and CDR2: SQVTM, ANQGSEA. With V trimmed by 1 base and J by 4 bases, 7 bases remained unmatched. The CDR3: CSVEAHRGRGYGYTF. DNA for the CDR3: TGCAGCGTTGAAGCGCACAGGGGGCGCGGCTATGGCTACACCTTC.

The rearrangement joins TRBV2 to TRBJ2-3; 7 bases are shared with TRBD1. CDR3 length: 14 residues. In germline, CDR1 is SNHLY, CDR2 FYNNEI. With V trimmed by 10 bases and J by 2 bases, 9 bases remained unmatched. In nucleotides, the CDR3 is TGTGCCAACGCGATAGGGACAGCCACAGATACGCAGTATTTT. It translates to CANAIGTATDTQYF.

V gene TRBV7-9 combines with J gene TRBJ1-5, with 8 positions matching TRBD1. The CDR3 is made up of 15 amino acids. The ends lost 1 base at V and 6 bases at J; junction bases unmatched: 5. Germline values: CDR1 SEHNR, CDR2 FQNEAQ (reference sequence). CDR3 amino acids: CASSLDRGIAQPQHF. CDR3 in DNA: TGTGCCAGCAGCTTAGACAGGGGGATCGCTCAGCCCCAGCATTTT.

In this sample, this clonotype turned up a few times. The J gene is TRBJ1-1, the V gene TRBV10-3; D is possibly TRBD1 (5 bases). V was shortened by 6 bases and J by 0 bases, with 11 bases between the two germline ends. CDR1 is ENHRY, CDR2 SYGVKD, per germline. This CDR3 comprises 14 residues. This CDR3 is CAIRGGAVNTEAFF. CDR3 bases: TGTGCCATCAGGGGGGGAGCCGTGAACACTGAAGCTTTCTTT.

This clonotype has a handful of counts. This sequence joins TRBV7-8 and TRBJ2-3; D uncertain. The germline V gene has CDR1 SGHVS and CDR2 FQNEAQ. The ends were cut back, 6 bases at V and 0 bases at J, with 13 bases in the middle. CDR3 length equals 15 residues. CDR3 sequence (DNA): TGTGCCAGCAGTTTTCGAACAACTAGCACAGATACGCAGTATTTT. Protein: CASSFRTTSTDTQYF.

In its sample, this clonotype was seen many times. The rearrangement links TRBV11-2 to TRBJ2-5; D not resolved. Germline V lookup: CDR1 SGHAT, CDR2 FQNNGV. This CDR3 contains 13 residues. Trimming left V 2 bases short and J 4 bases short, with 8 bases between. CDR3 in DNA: TGTGCCAGCAGCTTATCTGGGTTAGAGACCCAGTACTTC. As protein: CASSLSGLETQYF.

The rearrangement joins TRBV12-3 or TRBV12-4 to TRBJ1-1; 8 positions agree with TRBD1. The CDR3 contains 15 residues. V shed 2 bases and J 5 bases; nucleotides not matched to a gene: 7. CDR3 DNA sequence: TGTGCCAGCAGTTTAAGAGACAGGGGAAGGACTGAAGCTTTCTTT. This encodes CASSLRDRGRTEAFF.

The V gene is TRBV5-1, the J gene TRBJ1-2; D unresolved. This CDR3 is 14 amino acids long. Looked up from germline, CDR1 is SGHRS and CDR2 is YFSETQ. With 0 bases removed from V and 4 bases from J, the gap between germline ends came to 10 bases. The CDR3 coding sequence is TGCGCCAGCAGCTTGGAAGCAGGTCGCTATGGCTACACCTTC. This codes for CASSLEAGRYGYTF.

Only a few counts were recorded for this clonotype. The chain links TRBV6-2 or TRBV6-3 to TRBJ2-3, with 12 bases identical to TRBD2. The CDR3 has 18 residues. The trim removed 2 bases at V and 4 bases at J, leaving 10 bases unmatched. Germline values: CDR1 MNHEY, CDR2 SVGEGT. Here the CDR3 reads CASSYPHRLAGAPDTQYF. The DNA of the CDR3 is TGTGCCAGCAGTTACCCACACCGACTAGCGGGGGCCCCAGATACGCAGTATTTT.

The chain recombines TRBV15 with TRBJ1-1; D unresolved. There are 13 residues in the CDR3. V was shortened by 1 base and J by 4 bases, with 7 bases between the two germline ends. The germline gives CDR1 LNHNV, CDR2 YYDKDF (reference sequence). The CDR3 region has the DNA TGTGCCACCAGCAGAGTGGAACGCACTGAAGCTTTCTTT. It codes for CATSRVERTEAFF.

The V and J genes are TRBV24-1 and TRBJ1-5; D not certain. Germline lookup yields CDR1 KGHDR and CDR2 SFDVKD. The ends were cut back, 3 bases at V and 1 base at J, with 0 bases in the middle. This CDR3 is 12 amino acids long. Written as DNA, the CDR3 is TGTGCCACCAGTGATAGCAATCAGCCCCAGCATTTT. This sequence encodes CATSDSNQPQHF.

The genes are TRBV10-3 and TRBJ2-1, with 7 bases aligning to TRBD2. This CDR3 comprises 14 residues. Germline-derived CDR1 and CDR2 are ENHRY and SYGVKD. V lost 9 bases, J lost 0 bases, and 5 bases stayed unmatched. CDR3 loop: CAMGERGSYNEQFF. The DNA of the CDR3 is TGTGCCATGGGTGAGCGGGGCTCCTACAATGAGCAGTTCTTC.

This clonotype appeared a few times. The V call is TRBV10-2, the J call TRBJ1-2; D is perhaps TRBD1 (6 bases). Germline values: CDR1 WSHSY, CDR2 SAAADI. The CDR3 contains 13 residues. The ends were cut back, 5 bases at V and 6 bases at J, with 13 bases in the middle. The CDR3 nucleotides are TGCGCCAGCAGTAAACAGGGCAATAATGGCTACACCTTC. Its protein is CASSKQGNNGYTF.

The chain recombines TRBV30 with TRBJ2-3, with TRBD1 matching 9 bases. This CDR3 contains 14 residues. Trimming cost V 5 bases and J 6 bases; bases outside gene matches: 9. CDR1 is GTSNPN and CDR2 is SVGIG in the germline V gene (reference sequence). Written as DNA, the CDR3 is TGTGCCTGGGGCCCCGGGACAGGGCATGATACGCAGTATTTT. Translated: CAWGPGTGHDTQYF. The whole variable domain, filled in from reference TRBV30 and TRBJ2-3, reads SQTIHQWPATLVQPVGSPLSLECTVEGTSNPNLYWYRQAAGRGLQLLFYSVGIGQISSEVPQNLSASRPQDRQFILSSKKLLLSDSGFYLCAWGPGTGHDTQYFGPGTRLTVL.

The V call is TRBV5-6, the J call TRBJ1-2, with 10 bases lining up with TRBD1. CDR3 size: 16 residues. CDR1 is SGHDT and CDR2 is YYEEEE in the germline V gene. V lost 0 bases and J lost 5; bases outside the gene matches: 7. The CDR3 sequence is CASSLAGTGELYGYTF. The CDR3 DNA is TGTGCCAGCAGCTTGGCCGGGACAGGGGAACTATATGGCTACACCTTC.

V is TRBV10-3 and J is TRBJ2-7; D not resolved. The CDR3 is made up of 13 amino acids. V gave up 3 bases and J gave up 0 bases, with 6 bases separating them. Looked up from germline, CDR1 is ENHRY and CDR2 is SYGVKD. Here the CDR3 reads CAISERSSYEQYV. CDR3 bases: TGTGCCATCAGTGAACGCAGCTCCTACGAGCAGTACGTC.

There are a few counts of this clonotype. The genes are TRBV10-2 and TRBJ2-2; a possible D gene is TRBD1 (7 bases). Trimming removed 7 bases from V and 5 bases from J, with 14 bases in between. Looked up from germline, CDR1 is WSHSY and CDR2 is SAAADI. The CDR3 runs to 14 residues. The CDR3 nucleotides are TGCGCCAGCATGTTCCAGGGGGGAACCGGGGAGCTGTTTTTT. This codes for CASMFQGGTGELFF.